The 21 T cell receptor beta chains presented below share a single source sample, sequenced in a study of CD8 T cells in ankylosing spondylitis. TCRdb recomputed calls from the 5' RACE reads with MiXCR, one row per CDR3 protein. Of 350,000 to 450,000 distinct CDR3 sequences detected, 20% to 25% appear once; the ten largest clones hold about an eighth. Material for sequencing was blood, either unsorted or a sorted T cell fraction (not recorded which). All receptors derive from a male donor with ankylosing spondylitis or in good health (not recorded which).

This clonotype was counted between two and nine times. V gene TRBV12-3 or TRBV12-4 combines with J gene TRBJ1-5; tentative D call: TRBD1 (5 bases). The CDR3 has 15 amino acids. The germline V and J ends were trimmed by 6 bases and 4 bases, with 16 bases remaining between them. The CDR3 DNA sequence: TGTGCCAGCAGCCTTGGGGCGGATGGGAATCAGCCCCAGCATTTT. As protein: CASSLGADGNQPQHF.

This clonotype was observed a few times. V and J are TRBV18 and TRBJ2-3; 9 positions match TRBD1. V shed 3 bases, J shed 3 bases, and the junction held 7 bases outside the gene matches. The CDR3 contains 16 residues. Germline V gene data show CDR1 as KGHSH and CDR2 as LQKENI. For the CDR3, the DNA is TGTGCCAGCTCACCTACAGGGGGCAGGAAGACAGATACGCAGTATTTT. This gives the protein CASSPTGGRKTDTQYF.

On this clonotype itself: A single base separates this from a much larger clone, so it may be a read error. V is TRBV7-9 and J is TRBJ2-5, with 8 bases aligning to TRBD1. Trimming took 3 bases from V and 3 from J; bases not matched to a gene: 3. CDR1 is SEHNR, CDR2 FQNEAQ, per germline (reference sequence). The CDR3 runs 14 residues. CDR3 amino acids: CASSFGQGEETQYF. The CDR3 coding sequence is TGTGCCAGCAGCTTTGGACAGGGAGAAGAGACCCAGTACTTC.

The V gene is TRBV4-1, the J gene TRBJ2-3, with 9 bases aligning to TRBD2. Germline V gene sequence: CDR1 MGHRA, CDR2 YSYEKL. The V gene end was trimmed by 0 bases and the J gene end by 3 bases; junction bases not matched to a gene: 10. The CDR3 has 18 residues. CDR3 protein: CASSQDFAGGIETDTQYF. DNA of the CDR3: TGCGCCAGCAGCCAAGATTTCGCGGGGGGGATTGAGACAGATACGCAGTATTTT.

The sample holds many counts of this clonotype. This chain links TRBV7-9 with TRBJ2-3, with 8 positions matching TRBD2. The CDR3 runs to 17 residues. Losses at the gene ends were 5 bases for V and 2 bases for J; bases not matched to a gene: 12. Germline values: CDR1 SEHNR, CDR2 FQNEAQ (reference sequence). The CDR3 region is CASSAASAGDITDTQYF. CDR3 in DNA: TGTGCCAGCAGCGCAGCCTCAGCGGGGGACATCACAGATACGCAGTATTTT.

The rearrangement joins TRBV24-1 to TRBJ2-1, with TRBD2 as a possible D gene (7 bases). Germline V gene data show CDR1 as KGHDR and CDR2 as SFDVKD. CDR3 length: 11 residues. V lost 7 bases and J 10 bases, leaving 10 bases between the germline ends. In DNA, the CDR3 is TGTGCCACCAGAGGGGGGGCCGAGCAGTTCTTC. As protein: CATRGGAEQFF.

The rearrangement links TRBV20-1 to TRBJ2-1; D is perhaps TRBD1 or TRBD2 (5 bases each). Germline V lookup: CDR1 DFQATT, CDR2 SNEGSKA (reference sequence). This CDR3 has 16 residues. The germline V and J ends were trimmed by 6 bases and 0 bases, with 18 bases remaining between them. For the CDR3, the DNA is TGCAGTGCCCCAGGTGAGGGGTCCAGCTCCTACAATGAGCAGTTCTTC. Its protein is CSAPGEGSSSYNEQFF.

The gene calls are TRBV4-2 and TRBJ2-7, with D unresolved. The CDR3 runs 15 residues. V was trimmed by 0 bases and J by 0 bases, leaving 9 bases between them. Germline values: CDR1 LGHNA, CDR2 YNFKEQ. The CDR3 DNA is TGTGCCAGCAGCCAAGAGCCAGTTAGCTCCTACGAGCAGTACTTC. As protein: CASSQEPVSSYEQYF.

This chain links TRBV9 with TRBJ2-7; 9 bases match TRBD1. V lost 3 bases, J lost 11 bases, and 9 bases stayed unmatched. This CDR3 spans 13 amino acids. Germline-derived CDR1 and CDR2 are SGDLS and YYNGEE. CDR3: CASSGYTGQGKYF. CDR3 sequence (DNA): TGTGCCAGCAGCGGATACACCGGACAGGGGAAGTACTTC.

A few counts support this clonotype. The J gene is TRBJ2-1, the V gene TRBV29-1; TRBD2 matches 11 bases. This CDR3 is built from 18 residues. Germline loops: CDR1 SQVTM, CDR2 ANQGSEA. Germline trimming cut 3 bases from V and 4 bases from J; bases unmatched to any gene: 14. The CDR3 region is CSVDLAGGSRGLYNEQFF. The DNA for the CDR3 is TGCAGCGTTGACCTAGCGGGGGGATCTCGGGGTCTATACAATGAGCAGTTCTTC.

The chain recombines TRBV5-1 with TRBJ2-7; either TRBD1 or TRBD2 may fit D (5 bases each). The V end lost 4 bases, the J end lost 2 bases, and 16 bases lay between the germline ends. Germline lookup yields CDR1 SGHRS and CDR2 YFSETQ. CDR3 length: 15 residues. CDR3 in amino acids: CASSLERGATYEQYF. CDR3 coding DNA: TGCGCCAGCAGCCTCGAGAGGGGTGCTACCTACGAGCAGTACTTC.

To note about this clonotype: The junction and the germline gene differ at one end; a read error may be behind it. This chain joins TRBV29-1 and TRBJ2-7; 7 nucleotides agree with TRBD1. The CDR3 is 14 amino acids. Per germline, CDR1 SQVTM and CDR2 ANQGSEA. CDR3 DNA: TGCAGCGTCGAAGCTACAGGGGACTCCTACGAGCAGTACTTC. Translating gives CSVEATGDSYEQYF.

This clonotype was recorded a few times. The chain links TRBV9 to TRBJ2-4; 8 bases match TRBD2. Germline trimming cut 3 bases from V and 0 bases from J; bases unmatched to any gene: 2. The CDR3 covers 15 residues. The germline V gene encodes CDR1 SGDLS and CDR2 YYNGEE. The CDR3 reads CASSAGGGAKNIQYF. In nucleotides, the CDR3 is TGTGCCAGCAGCGCCGGGGGGGGAGCCAAAAACATTCAGTACTTC.

This chain uses TRBV12-3 or TRBV12-4 with TRBJ1-6; no firm D call. The CDR3 runs to 13 residues. Trimming removed 7 bases at V and 8 bases at J, with 12 bases between. This chain's CDR3 is CASKYFGDSPLHF. The CDR3 nucleotides are TGTGCCAGCAAGTATTTCGGGGATTCACCCCTCCACTTT.

The genes are TRBV29-1 and TRBJ2-2; no definite D call. Looked up from germline, CDR1 is SQVTM and CDR2 is ANQGSEA. This CDR3 contains 14 residues. With 4 bases removed from V and 6 bases from J, the gap between germline ends came to 15 bases. CDR3 in DNA: TGCAGCGTTGTTTGGGCCCTGGCGCCCGGGGAGCTGTTTTTT. It codes for CSVVWALAPGELFF.

In this sample, this clonotype turned up a few times. The V and J genes are TRBV5-1 and TRBJ2-5, with D tentatively TRBD1 (6 bases). Trimming removed 4 bases from V and 1 base from J, with 11 bases in between. Germline CDR1 SGHRS, CDR2 YFSETQ. This CDR3 has 14 residues. CDR3 coding DNA: TGCGCCAGCAGCCCCTGGGACACCCAAGAGACCCAGTACTTC. Its protein product is CASSPWDTQETQYF.

The chain is built from TRBV19 and TRBJ2-3; TRBD2 aligns across 10 bases. Germline CDR1 LNHDA, CDR2 SQIVND (reference sequence). V shed 3 bases and J 4 bases; nucleotides not matched to a gene: 4. The CDR3 is 15 residues long. CDR3 DNA sequence: TGTGCCAGTAGTATTTCTAGCGGGGGAGCAGATACGCAGTATTTT. It specifies CASSISSGGADTQYF.

This clonotype was recorded a few times. The rearrangement uses TRBV3-1 and TRBJ1-2; TRBD1 might be the D (6 bases). Between the trimmed V and J ends, which lost 1 base and 3 bases, there was a span of 12 bases. The length of the CDR3 is 15 residues. Germline V lookup: CDR1 LGHDT, CDR2 YNNKEL (reference sequence). This CDR3 reads CASSQATTGYYGYTF. DNA of the CDR3: TGTGCCAGCAGCCAAGCGACGACAGGTTACTATGGCTACACCTTC.

This rearrangement joins TRBV15 to TRBJ2-3; TRBD1 matches at 11 bases. Unmatched junction bases numbered 11, after V lost 3 bases and J lost 6 bases. In germline, CDR1 is LNHNV, CDR2 YYDKDF (reference sequence). This CDR3 has 17 amino acids. This chain's CDR3 is CATSSSHRDRGGDTQYF. The DNA of the CDR3 is TGTGCCACCAGCAGTTCCCACCGGGACAGGGGGGGGGATACGCAGTATTTT. Looking up the rest from reference TRBV15 and TRBJ2-3 gives the full variable domain: DAMVIQNPRYQVTQFGKPVTLSCSQTLNHNVMYWYQQKSSQAPKLLFHYYDKDFNNEADTPDNFQSRRPNTSFCFLDIRSPGLGDTAMYLCATSSSHRDRGGDTQYFGPGTRLTVL.

The genes are TRBV7-3 and TRBJ2-1; D is unclear. The V gene lost 1 base and the J gene lost 8 bases, with 6 bases spanning the gap. CDR1 and CDR2 from the germline V gene are SGHTA and FQGTGA. This CDR3 is 12 amino acids long. CDR3 nucleotide sequence: TGTGCCAGCAGCTTAAGTAGTGATGAGCAGTTCTTC. This sequence encodes CASSLSSDEQFF.

In its sample, this clonotype was seen a few times. The chain has TRBV7-9 and TRBJ2-3; D may be TRBD1 (6 bases). Between the trimmed V and J ends, which lost 5 bases and 0 bases, there was a span of 12 bases. Germline V lookup: CDR1 SEHNR, CDR2 FQNEAQ (reference sequence). The CDR3 consists of 15 residues. CDR3 loop: CASSLRQDSTDTQYF. The CDR3 DNA reads TGTGCCAGCAGCCTGAGACAGGATAGCACAGATACGCAGTATTTT.